The clone carrying this T cell receptor (beta chain) was seen many times. This sample is part of a study of blood T cells in healthy people across ages. The CDR3 is 21 residues long. V lost 3 bases and J lost 5, with 32 bases in between. Next came a second PCR, run for about 7 to 12 cycles, which used a sample-barcoded 5' primer along with a J-beta primer mix. TCRdb processed the 5' RACE reads anew with MiXCR; each CDR3 protein has one entry. Of 900,000 to 950,000 distinct CDR3 sequences in the sample, under 35% were seen once. This sample also belongs to another study, concerning T cells of mothers and their children.

The V gene is TRBV12-3 or TRBV12-4, the J gene TRBJ2-1; no clear D. The receptor's source is a woman in her thirties or forties in good health. Sample: blood. The CDR3 reads CASSFGVRFVQDQRPNNEQFF. The CDR3 bases are TGTGCCAGCAGTTTCGGTGTCCGTTTCGTGCAAGATCAGAGGCCTAACAATGAGCAGTTCTTC.